These T cell receptor beta chains were read from a single sample in a study of CD8 T cells in ankylosing spondylitis. Each CDR3 protein gets one entry after TCRdb re-called the 5' RACE reads with MiXCR. Of about 260,000 distinct CDR3 sequences listed, roughly a quarter are singletons. What was sequenced was blood, either unsorted or a sorted T cell fraction (not recorded which). The source is a male donor with ankylosing spondylitis or in good health (not recorded which). Each CDR3 is given with its conserved first and last residue. The D gene is left open where the match is weak. Clone size is stated in some rows and not others, as once, few, many or a class when expanded.

-	TRBJ2-3	TRBV10-3	-	TGTGCCATCAGTCCCCGCACAGATACGCAGTATTTT	CAISPRTDTQYF
TRBD2	TRBJ2-5	TRBV9	few	TGTGCCAGCAGCGCAACTAGCGGGGGGGCCAGGGGGGAGACCCAGTACTTC	CASSATSGGARGETQYF
-	TRBJ2-7	TRBV24-1	-	TGTGCCACCAGTGATCCTCTGACAGGTACCTACGAGCAGTACTTC	CATSDPLTGTYEQYF
TRBD2	TRBJ2-1	TRBV20-1	few	TGCAGTGCTAAAAGCGGGGGGCTCGTTGAGCAGTTCTTC	CSAKSGGLVEQFF
-	TRBJ1-1	TRBV5-1	many	TGCGCCAGCAGCTTGGAGCCGGTCATGAACACTGAAGCTTTCTTT	CASSLEPVMNTEAFF
TRBD1	TRBJ2-7	TRBV20-1	few	TGCAGTGCTTCCCCGGGACAGGGGAACGAGCAGTACTTC	CSASPGQGNEQYF
TRBD1	TRBJ1-4	TRBV5-1	many	TGCGCCAGCAGCCCGGGACAGATTACAACTAATGAAAAACTGTTTTTT	CASSPGQITTNEKLFF
-	TRBJ2-1	TRBV20-1	-	TGCGGCCTGTGGGGGGTAGGAAATGAGCAGTTCTTC	CGLWGVGNEQFF
TRBD1	TRBJ2-7	TRBV20-1	few	TGCAGTGCTCCCCGACAGGGCCCAGGGGACGAGCAGTACTTC	CSAPRQGPGDEQYF
-	TRBJ2-7	TRBV28	-	TGTGCCAGCAGTTTATACGCGTACTTCTACGAGCAGTACTTC	CASSLYAYFYEQYF
-	TRBJ1-5	TRBV10-3	-	TGTGCCATCAGTGAGGGGATAAATCAGCCCCAGCATTTT	CAISEGINQPQHF